This note documents a single TCR beta chain sequence. Its antigen is still unknown. This sample stems from a study of vaccination and CD4 T cells after COVID-19. Study-level background: Every participant was given two doses of BNT162b2 or mRNA-1273 vaccine. Taking of post-vaccine samples occurred a median around 67 days after dose two (range 14 to 241). The cells in question were stimulated using overlapping spike peptides derived from SARS-CoV-2, HCoV-NL63, HCoV-OC43 and HCoV-229E.

Germline values: CDR1 LNHNV, CDR2 YYDKDF (reference sequence). V was clipped by 0 bases and J by 2 bases, with 12 bases between them. The CDR3 is 16 amino acids. Indicated treatment: approximately 9-day PBMC culture with coronavirus spike peptide pools or control peptides (ViraFEST assay). Under the ViraFEST approach, antigen-specific T cells were expanded with peptide pools and TCRs subsequently sequenced. The study sequenced cultured CD4+ T cell DNA using the Oncomine TCR Beta short-read assay. TCRdb passed the PCR reads through MiXCR, listing each CDR3 protein once. The profile shows 15,000 to 20,000 distinct CDR3 sequences, 70% of them singletons.

Source material: CD4+ T cells from blood, cultured in vitro. The TCR sequence derives from a human donor who had recovered from COVID-19. The chain links TRBV15 to TRBJ2-3; D is possibly TRBD1 (6 bases). For the CDR3, the DNA is TGTGCCACCAGCAGAGACCCGGACAGCTACACAGATACGCAGTATTTT. This translates into CATSRDPDSYTDTQYF.